This T cell receptor (beta chain) appears in the sequencing data of a study of cytomegalovirus exposure and HLA in healthy donors. Study-level background: Researchers previously reported finding roughly 120 million unique TCR beta sequences from 150 million to 200 million T cells.

Notes on the study in general: One later analysis reportedly identified an Asian-associated ancestry cluster that showed fewer N-insertions than the roughly 600-donor mean. Listed as cytomegalovirus-associated were over 150 TCR beta chains. On later analysis, the bulk of CMV-associated TCR beta chains appeared to be HLA-restricted.

CDR3 length equals 16 residues. The ends lost 7 bases at V and 4 bases at J; junction bases unmatched: 8. Germline V gene lookup returns CDR1 SGHDT and CDR2 YYEEEE. Points on this clone: Its antigen is as yet unknown.

The PCR ran on 60 Vbeta and 13 Jbeta primers. Sequencing was performed with immunoSEQ multiplex PCR; in TCRdb, only in-frame clones are kept and a portion is missing. The sample carries about 67,000 clones, around 80% recorded once. The sample consisted of PBMCs. This TCR derives from a middle-aged man in good health and CMV-seronegative. The chain employs TRBV5-6 and TRBJ2-1; 13 bases agree with TRBD2. CDR3 amino acids: CASVRPGLAGYNEQFF. CDR3 DNA: TGTGCCAGCGTACGGCCGGGACTAGCGGGATACAATGAGCAGTTCTTC.